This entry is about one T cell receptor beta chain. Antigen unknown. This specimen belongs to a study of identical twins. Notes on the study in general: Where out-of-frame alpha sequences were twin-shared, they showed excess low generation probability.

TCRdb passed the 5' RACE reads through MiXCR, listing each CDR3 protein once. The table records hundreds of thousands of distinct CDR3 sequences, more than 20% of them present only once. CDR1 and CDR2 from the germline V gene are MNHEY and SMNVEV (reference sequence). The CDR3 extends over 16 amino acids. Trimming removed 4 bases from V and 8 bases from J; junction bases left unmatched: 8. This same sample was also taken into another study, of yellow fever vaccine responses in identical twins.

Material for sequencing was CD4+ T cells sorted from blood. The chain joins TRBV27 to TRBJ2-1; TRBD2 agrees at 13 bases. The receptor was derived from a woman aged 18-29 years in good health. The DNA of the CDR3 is TGTGCCAGCAGTTCCCGGACTAGCGGGAGTGGGTATGAGCAGTTCTTC. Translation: CASSSRTSGSGYEQFF.